A single sample gave rise to the 24 T cell receptor beta chains below, sequenced in a study of T cell repertoires in cytomegalovirus infection. Their recognized antigens are unknown. MiXCR, run by TCRdb on the reads, gives a single entry per CDR3 protein. The repertoire has around 900,000 distinct CDR3 sequences, around 32% of them found once; the top ten carry 11% to 15%. This specimen was cultured CD8+ T cells from PBMCs, taken from culture after CMV antigen stimulation. The receptors shown here come from a human donor in good health (CMV status not recorded). Some clones in this sample may be carry-over from other donors' samples.

This clonotype showed up many times. Here the CDR3 reads CASSLAAGREIYGYTF. For the CDR3, the DNA is TGTGCCAGCAGCTTAGCTGCGGGACGGGAGATCTATGGCTACACCTTC. The chain has TRBV7-6 and TRBJ1-2; possible D gene TRBD1, 5 bases. Trimming took 0 bases from V and 4 from J, leaving 15 bases between them. The CDR3 spans 16 residues. Germline lookup yields CDR1 SGHVS and CDR2 FNYEAQ.

J is TRBJ1-2 and V is TRBV9, with D unclear. The CDR3 is made up of 16 amino acids. The germline gives CDR1 SGDLS, CDR2 YYNGEE. Trimming removed 3 bases from V and 3 bases from J, with 18 bases in between. Written as DNA, the CDR3 is TGTGCCAGCAGCGACCCAACTGACACAGCGCACTATGGCTACACCTTC. Protein sequence: CASSDPTDTAHYGYTF.

This clonotype appeared many times. The chain carries TRBV7-6 and TRBJ2-7; 8 nucleotides align to TRBD1. Unmatched junction bases numbered 8, after V lost 5 bases and J lost 2 bases. Germline CDR1 reads SGHVS; CDR2 reads FNYEAQ. This CDR3 is 15 amino acids long. DNA for the CDR3: TGTGCCAGCAGCCCAGGACAGGGAACAGCCTACGAGCAGTACGTC. It yields the protein CASSPGQGTAYEQYV.

J is TRBJ2-2 and V is TRBV12-3 or TRBV12-4; D gene ambiguous. The V gene lost 3 bases and the J gene lost 0 bases, with 11 bases spanning the gap. CDR3 length equals 16 residues. The CDR3 region is CASSFVTTANTGELFF. For the CDR3, the DNA is TGTGCCAGCAGTTTTGTGACAACCGCGAACACCGGGGAGCTGTTTTTT.

This clonotype was seen only a few times. J is TRBJ2-2 and V is TRBV6-1; D not resolved. The V end was cut by 2 bases, the J end by 2 bases, with 9 bases between. Per the germline V gene, CDR1 is MNHNS and CDR2 is SASEGT. The CDR3 has 15 residues. CDR3 loop: CASSELGINTGELFF. CDR3 in DNA: TGTGCCAGCAGTGAATTAGGAATAAACACCGGGGAGCTGTTTTTT.

This clonotype has only a few counts. CDR3 residues: CASSAGTAYTEAFF. CDR3 nucleotides: TGTGCCAGTAGTGCCGGGACAGCTTACACTGAAGCTTTCTTT. The chain couples TRBV19 to TRBJ1-1, with 7 bases aligning to TRBD1. The CDR3 contains 14 residues. V shed 5 bases, J shed 3 bases, and the junction held 6 bases outside the gene matches. Per the germline V gene, CDR1 is LNHDA and CDR2 is SQIVND (reference sequence).

V gene TRBV12-3 or TRBV12-4 combines with J gene TRBJ2-7; D gene uncertain. The CDR3 covers 12 residues. Trimming removed 6 bases at V and 5 bases at J, with 11 bases between. CDR3 nucleotide sequence: TGTGCCAGCAGCTCCGAACACCACGAGCAGTACTTC. It yields the protein CASSSEHHEQYF.

This clonotype was seen many times. The rearrangement joins TRBV12-3 or TRBV12-4 to TRBJ1-1; tentatively, D is TRBD1 (6 bases). The V end was cut by 0 bases, the J end by 5 bases, with 10 bases between. CDR3 length: 14 residues. The CDR3 nucleotides read TGTGCCAGCAGTTTAGCGGGGGCAGGGACTGAAGCTTTCTTT. The encoded protein is CASSLAGAGTEAFF.

This clonotype showed up just once. The chain joins TRBV27 to TRBJ1-5; D is unresolved. The germline V gene encodes CDR1 MNHEY and CDR2 SMNVEV (reference sequence). CDR3 length equals 15 residues. Trimming removed 2 bases at V and 3 bases at J, with 11 bases between. The CDR3 loop is CASSLMFGDNQPQHF. CDR3 sequence (DNA): TGTGCCAGCAGTTTAATGTTCGGGGACAATCAGCCCCAGCATTTT.

This rearrangement joins TRBV9 to TRBJ2-2, with 10 bases matching TRBD2. V was pared by 4 bases and J by 7 bases, with 13 bases of the junction left unmatched. The CDR3 is made up of 17 amino acids. Germline values: CDR1 SGDLS, CDR2 YYNGEE. This CDR3 is CASSLRNSGGYDGELFF. The CDR3 nucleotides are TGTGCCAGCAGCTTGAGGAATAGCGGGGGGTACGACGGGGAGCTGTTTTTT.

This clonotype occurred a few times. The chain is built from TRBV12-3 or TRBV12-4 and TRBJ1-5; D may be TRBD1 (6 bases). Trimming removed 4 bases at V and 0 bases at J, with 13 bases between. CDR3 length: 16 residues. CDR3 loop: CASSSPRTDSNQPQHF. The CDR3 coding sequence is TGTGCCAGCAGTTCGCCTCGGACAGATAGCAATCAGCCCCAGCATTTT.

The chain links TRBV18 to TRBJ2-5; 9 bases map to TRBD2. With 5 bases clipped from V and 0 bases from J, the junction kept 7 bases outside the gene matches. The CDR3 extends over 16 amino acids. Germline lookup yields CDR1 KGHSH and CDR2 LQKENI. As DNA, the CDR3 is TGTGCCAGCTCATCCGCGGGGGGGGCCCACCAAGAGACCCAGTACTTC. Translated: CASSSAGGAHQETQYF.

CDR3 DNA: TGCGCCAGCAGTGGCCCCAGACAGGGTGAAGGCTACGAGCAGTACTTC. This gives the protein CASSGPRQGEGYEQYF. The V and J genes are TRBV10-1 and TRBJ2-7, with TRBD1 matching over 7 bases. The germline gives CDR1 WNHNN, CDR2 SYGVQD (reference sequence). The CDR3 is 16 residues long. J lost 3 bases, V lost 4 bases, and 12 bases had no gene match.

At least ten counts were recorded for this clonotype. The gene calls are TRBV7-2 and TRBJ1-1, with D perhaps TRBD1 (5 bases). In germline, CDR1 is SGHTA, CDR2 FQGNSA. The CDR3 is made up of 14 amino acids. V gave up 6 bases and J gave up 0 bases, with 11 bases separating them. The CDR3 protein is CASSSGRVNTEAFF. As DNA, the CDR3 is TGTGCCAGCAGTTCGGGACGGGTGAACACTGAAGCTTTCTTT.

The rearrangement links TRBV10-3 to TRBJ2-7; 11 bases match TRBD1. V was pared by 6 bases and J by 4 bases, with 11 bases of the junction left unmatched. Germline V gives CDR1 ENHRY, CDR2 SYGVKD. This CDR3 is 16 amino acids long. Here the CDR3 reads CAIRITPGQGGYEQYF. CDR3 sequence (DNA): TGTGCCATCAGGATAACCCCGGGACAGGGGGGATACGAGCAGTACTTC.

The sample holds many counts of this clonotype. The chain is built from TRBV4-1 and TRBJ1-1; possibly TRBD1 for D (6 bases). Germline V gene lookup returns CDR1 MGHRA and CDR2 YSYEKL. V lost 6 bases to trimming and J lost 4 bases, with 18 bases between them. The CDR3 runs 15 residues. CDR3 sequence: CASRRTPEGGTEAFF. In DNA, the CDR3 is TGCGCCAGCAGACGAACCCCTGAGGGGGGCACTGAAGCTTTCTTT.

The CDR3 DNA follows: TGTGCCAGCAGTGCCGCCGGGACAGCGTCCTACGAGCAGTACTTC. This gives the protein CASSAAGTASYEQYF. The rearrangement joins TRBV6-1 to TRBJ2-7, with 7 bases identical to TRBD1. The CDR3 sequence is 15 residues long. The V and J ends lost 4 bases and 1 base, in that order; junction bases with no gene match: 7. Per the germline V gene, CDR1 is MNHNS and CDR2 is SASEGT.

V and J are TRBV14 and TRBJ2-3, with 10 bases fitting TRBD2. From germline, CDR1 is SGHDN and CDR2 FVKESK. The CDR3 runs to 15 residues. J gave up 5 bases and V 3 bases, and 5 bases lay outside the gene matches. The CDR3 sequence is CASSQSGGALDTQYF. The CDR3 bases are TGTGCCAGCAGCCAGAGCGGGGGGGCCTTAGATACGCAGTATTTT.

This clonotype was detected ten times or more. The chain has TRBV6-1 and TRBJ2-7; D assignment may be TRBD1 or TRBD2 (6 bases each). Germline lookup yields CDR1 MNHNS and CDR2 SASEGT. The CDR3 contains 16 residues. Trimming removed 4 bases at V and 4 bases at J, with 20 bases between. Here the CDR3 reads CASSGMLGGSQYEQYV. The CDR3 DNA reads TGTGCCAGCAGTGGGATGTTGGGGGGCAGTCAGTACGAGCAGTACGTC.

This rearrangement joins TRBV27 to TRBJ2-7; 7 bases align to TRBD2. The junction had 5 bases not matched to a gene; V was cut back by 3 bases and J by 3 bases. The CDR3 has 14 amino acids. From germline, CDR1 is MNHEY and CDR2 SMNVEV (reference sequence). Written as DNA, the CDR3 is TGTGCCAGCAGTTTGGCGGGGGAAGACTACGAGCAGTACTTC. Translating gives CASSLAGEDYEQYF.

The genes are TRBV4-1 and TRBJ2-1; TRBD2 agrees at 8 bases. V was clipped by 2 bases and J by 4 bases; unmatched bases: 1. This CDR3 is 14 amino acids long. Per the germline V gene, CDR1 is MGHRA and CDR2 is YSYEKL. The CDR3 protein is CASSQIAGYNEQFF. The DNA for the CDR3 is TGCGCCAGCAGCCAAATAGCGGGGTACAATGAGCAGTTCTTC.

This clonotype was seen repeatedly, ten times or more. V usage is TRBV7-2 and J usage is TRBJ1-1, with TRBD1 matching 8 bases. With V trimmed by 1 base and J by 1 base, 2 bases remained unmatched. The CDR3 loop spans 15 amino acids. Germline V gene data show CDR1 as SGHTA and CDR2 as FQGNSA. The chain's CDR3 is CASSLGTGSNTEAFF. For the CDR3, the DNA is TGTGCCAGCAGCTTAGGGACAGGGTCGAACACTGAAGCTTTCTTT.

This clonotype occurred a few times. The V gene is TRBV15, the J gene TRBJ1-1, with no clear D. Trimming took off 0 bases at V and 0 bases at J, with 14 bases between the two ends. This CDR3 contains 17 residues. Germline CDR1 reads LNHNV; CDR2 reads YYDKDF (reference sequence). The CDR3 sequence: CATSRDSFGPLNTEAFF. Written as DNA, the CDR3 is TGTGCCACCAGCAGAGATAGTTTCGGACCTTTGAACACTGAAGCTTTCTTT.

The V call is TRBV11-3, the J call TRBJ2-7; D perhaps matches TRBD1 (6 bases). The V end lost 4 bases, the J end lost 2 bases, and 12 bases lay between the germline ends. CDR1 SGHNT and CDR2 YENEEA come from the germline V gene. This CDR3 spans 14 amino acids. CDR3 sequence reads: CASSSRDTPYEQYV. The CDR3 DNA reads as TGTGCCAGCAGCTCCCGGGACACCCCCTACGAGCAGTACGTC.